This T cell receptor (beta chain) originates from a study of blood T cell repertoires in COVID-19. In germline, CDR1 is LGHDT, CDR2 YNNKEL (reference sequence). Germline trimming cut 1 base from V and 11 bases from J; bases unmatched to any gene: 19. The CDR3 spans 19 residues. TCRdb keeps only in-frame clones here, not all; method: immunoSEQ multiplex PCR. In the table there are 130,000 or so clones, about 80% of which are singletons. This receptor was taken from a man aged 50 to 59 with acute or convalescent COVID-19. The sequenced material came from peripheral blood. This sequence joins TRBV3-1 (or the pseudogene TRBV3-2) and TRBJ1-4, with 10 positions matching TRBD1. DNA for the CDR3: TGTGCCAGCAGCCAAGGCCTCAACGTCCGGGACAGGGGAACGGGGAAACTGTTTTTT. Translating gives CASSQGLNVRDRGTGKLFF.